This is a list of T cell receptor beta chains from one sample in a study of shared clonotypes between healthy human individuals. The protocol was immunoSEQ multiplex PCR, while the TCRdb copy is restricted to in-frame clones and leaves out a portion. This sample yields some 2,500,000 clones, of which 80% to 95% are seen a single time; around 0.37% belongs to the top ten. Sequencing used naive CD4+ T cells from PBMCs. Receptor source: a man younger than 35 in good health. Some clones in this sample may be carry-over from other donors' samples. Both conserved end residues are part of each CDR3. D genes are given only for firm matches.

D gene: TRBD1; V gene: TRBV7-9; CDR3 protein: CASSFLGQSEKLFF
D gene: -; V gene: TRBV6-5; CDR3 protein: CASSSRLGETRQRFF
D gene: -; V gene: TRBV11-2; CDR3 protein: CASSPVRGRDGYTF
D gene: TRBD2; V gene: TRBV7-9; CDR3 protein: CASSLVGPSGRIGPEQFF
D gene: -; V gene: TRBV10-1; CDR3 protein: CASSESNEQYF
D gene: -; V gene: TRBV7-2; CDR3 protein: CASSQARRPNYGYTF
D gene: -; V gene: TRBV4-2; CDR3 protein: CASSHGGQPYEQYF
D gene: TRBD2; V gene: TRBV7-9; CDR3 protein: CASSFSTSGSPYEQYF
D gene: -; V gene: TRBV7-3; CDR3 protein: CASSARPYNEQFF
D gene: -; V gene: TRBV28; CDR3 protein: CASSLYGTLAYEQYF
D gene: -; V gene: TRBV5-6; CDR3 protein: CASSRTGESEQYF
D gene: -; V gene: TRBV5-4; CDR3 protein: CASSLDGPTYNEQFF
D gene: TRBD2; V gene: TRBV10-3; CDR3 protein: CAISKAGESFYEQYF
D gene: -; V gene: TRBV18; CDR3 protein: CASSPSLPDTQYF
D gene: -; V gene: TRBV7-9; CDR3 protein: CASSFLRGITDTQYF
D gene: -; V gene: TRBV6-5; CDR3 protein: CASSFSPGELFF
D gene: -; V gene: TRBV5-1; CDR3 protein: CASSSMGGAGVSYEQYF
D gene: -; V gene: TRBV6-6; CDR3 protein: CASSPGALYEQYF
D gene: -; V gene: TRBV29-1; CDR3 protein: CSVDGGTDTQYF
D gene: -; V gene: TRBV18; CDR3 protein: CASSPLRASEAEAFF
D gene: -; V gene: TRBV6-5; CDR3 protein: CASTSSGNTIYF
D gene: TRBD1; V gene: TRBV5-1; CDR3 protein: CASSLEGAKGNTIYF
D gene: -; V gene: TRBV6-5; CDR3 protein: CASSYSNGVGGYTF
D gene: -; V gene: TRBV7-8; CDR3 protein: CASSSRRQVTNSPLHF
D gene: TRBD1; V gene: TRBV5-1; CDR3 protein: CASRGQGTNYGYTF
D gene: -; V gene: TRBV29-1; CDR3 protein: CSVGGETDTQYF
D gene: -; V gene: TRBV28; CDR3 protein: CASSLGQTYYEQYF
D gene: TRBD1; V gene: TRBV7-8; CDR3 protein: CASSFGTGLGTQYF
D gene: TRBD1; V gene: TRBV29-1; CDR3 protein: CSVGGFGTGTYEQYF